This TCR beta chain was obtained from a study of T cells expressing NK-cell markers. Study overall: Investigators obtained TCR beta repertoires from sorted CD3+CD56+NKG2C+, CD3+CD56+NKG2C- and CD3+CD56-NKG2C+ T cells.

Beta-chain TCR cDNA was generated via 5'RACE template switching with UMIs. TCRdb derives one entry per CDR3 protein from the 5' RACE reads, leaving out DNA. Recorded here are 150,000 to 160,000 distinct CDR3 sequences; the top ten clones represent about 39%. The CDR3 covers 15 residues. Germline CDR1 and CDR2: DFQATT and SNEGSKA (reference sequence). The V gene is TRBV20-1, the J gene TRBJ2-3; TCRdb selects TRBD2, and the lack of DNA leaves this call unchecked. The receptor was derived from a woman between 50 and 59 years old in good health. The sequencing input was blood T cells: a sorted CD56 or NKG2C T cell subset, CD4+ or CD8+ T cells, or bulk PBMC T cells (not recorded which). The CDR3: CSASVAGAFTDTQYF.